This T cell receptor beta chain appears in the sequencing data of a study of cytomegalovirus exposure and HLA in healthy donors. Findings of the study overall: Several of the most significant clusters appeared linked to common viral pathogens, based on a later analysis. A missense variant in DCLRE1C was later tied to TCR beta V- and J-gene trimming.

Amplification used 60 Vbeta primers and 13 Jbeta primers. Generated by immunoSEQ multiplex PCR, the TCRdb table keeps only in-frame clones and is missing some. This sample carries 150,000 to 200,000 clones, approximately 80% of them seen once, and the ten largest clones take around 3%. The CDR3 is 16 amino acids. Germline V gene data show CDR1 as MDHEN and CDR2 as SYDVKM. The junction had 11 bases not matched to a gene; V was cut back by 10 bases and J by 3 bases. A note on this clone: Its target is not known.

The sequenced sample consisted of PBMCs. This TCR came from a middle-aged woman in good health and CMV-seropositive. V is TRBV28 and J is TRBJ1-4, with TRBD1 matching over 10 bases. In nucleotides, the CDR3 is TGTGCCACCCGGGACAGGGGCGTTTTGGCTAATGAAAAACTGTTTTTT. Amino acids: CATRDRGVLANEKLFF.